This section outlines one T cell receptor beta chain sequence together with its context. Unmatched junction bases numbered 5, after V lost 4 bases and J lost 6 bases. This CDR3 comprises 14 residues. Germline lookup yields CDR1 PRHDT and CDR2 FYEKMQ (reference sequence). Only in-frame clones appear in the TCRdb table, and some are missing; sequencing was by immunoSEQ multiplex PCR. This sample has 400,000 or so clones; about nine tenths occur once, and the top ten carry under 0.7%. The sample originates from a study of blood T cell repertoires in COVID-19. This study enrolled people aged about 18 to 90 from about 24 US geographic areas. Clinical history reported by participants formed the basis on which cohorts were assigned.

This receptor was taken from a man between 18 and 29 years old who had recovered from COVID-19. The sample was PBMCs or T cells enriched from blood (not recorded which). The chain is built from TRBV13 and TRBJ1-4; 7 bases are a match to TRBD1. The CDR3 reads CASSSGQPYEKLFF. In DNA form, the CDR3 reads TGTGCCAGCAGCTCGGGACAGCCATATGAAAAACTGTTTTTT.